This T cell receptor beta chain was identified in a study of blood T cell repertoires in COVID-19. On the study more broadly: Samples taken during acute and convalescent COVID-19 were collected in the United States, Italy and Spain.

Profiling relied on immunoSEQ multiplex PCR, and the TCRdb table lists in-frame clones only, not all of them. The sample lists approximately 140,000 clones, 87% occurring once. CDR1 is MNHEY, CDR2 SVGAGI, per germline. The trim removed 5 bases at V and 3 bases at J, leaving 4 bases unmatched. This CDR3 has 14 amino acids. The receptor was isolated from a woman aged 35 to 49 who had been exposed to COVID-19. The specimen was PBMCs or T cells enriched from blood (not recorded which). The V gene is TRBV6-5, the J gene TRBJ1-5, with TRBD1 matching over 7 bases. CDR3 residues: CASSRQGFNQPQHF. DNA for the CDR3: TGTGCCAGCAGTAGACAGGGATTCAATCAGCCCCAGCATTTT.